This is a list of T cell receptor beta chains from one sample in a study of blood T cells in healthy people across ages. Each CDR3 protein is one row after TCRdb ran MiXCR on the 5' RACE reads. The table lists about 1.6 million distinct CDR3 sequences, about 32% of them singletons. The sample taken for sequencing was blood. These receptors were collected from a woman aged 25-40 years in good health. CDR3s include the opening cysteine and the closing phenylalanine or tryptophan. Each record gives: D gene, J gene, V gene, clone size, CDR3 protein, CDR3 DNA. A D gene is named only where the DNA matches it firmly. Clone size, where shown, is once, few, many, or a class for clones that have expanded.

. | TRBJ2-5 | TRBV12-3/TRBV12-4 | . | CASKNRESQETQYF | TGTGCCAGCAAAAATCGGGAGTCCCAAGAGACCCAGTACTTC
TRBD2 | TRBJ2-5 | TRBV7-2 | . | CASSFRASGAQETQYF | TGTGCCAGCAGCTTCAGGGCTAGCGGGGCCCAAGAGACCCAGTACTTC
. | TRBJ2-2 | TRBV29-1 | . | CSVGSGIAGELFF | TGCAGCGTTGGATCAGGGATCGCCGGGGAGCTGTTTTTT
. | TRBJ1-6 | TRBV4-1 | few | CASSFSRDTQSSYNSPLHF | TGCGCCAGCAGCTTTTCTCGCGACACCCAGAGCTCCTATAATTCACCCCTCCACTTT
TRBD1 | TRBJ2-1 | TRBV3-1 | few | CASSQDPGQYNEQFF | TGTGCCAGCAGCCAAGACCCGGGACAGTACAATGAGCAGTTCTTC
TRBD1 | TRBJ1-2 | TRBV20-1 | few | CSVQGSSFYGYTF | TGCAGTGTACAGGGGTCGTCCTTTTATGGCTACACCTTC
. | TRBJ1-2 | TRBV12-3/TRBV12-4 | . | CASSLAREGGYTF | TGTGCCAGCAGTTTAGCCCGGGAAGGGGGCTACACCTTC
. | TRBJ2-1 | TRBV12-3/TRBV12-4 | . | CASSLYEGNEQFF | TGTGCCAGCAGTTTATACGAGGGCAATGAGCAGTTCTTC
. | TRBJ1-5 | TRBV29-1 | . | CSVPAGVGQPQHF | TGCAGCGTTCCCGCGGGCGTGGGTCAGCCCCAGCATTTT
. | TRBJ2-5 | TRBV20-1 | few | CSARDAGALQETQYF | TGCAGTGCTAGAGATGCGGGGGCCCTCCAAGAGACCCAGTACTTC
. | TRBJ2-7 | TRBV12-3/TRBV12-4 | . | CASTIQGGVVYEQYF | TGTGCCAGCACCATACAGGGAGGGGTCGTCTACGAGCAGTACTTC
. | TRBJ2-1 | TRBV27 | few | CASSISLEPGYNEQFF | TGTGCCAGCAGTATCTCACTAGAGCCGGGTTACAATGAGCAGTTCTTC
. | TRBJ2-1 | TRBV19 | . | CASSPTLRGGNEQFF | TGTGCCAGTAGTCCGACTTTGCGAGGGGGAAATGAGCAGTTCTTC
. | TRBJ2-7 | TRBV6-6 | few | CASSPLRDNYEQYF | TGTGCCAGCAGTCCCCTCCGTGACAACTACGAGCAGTACTTC
. | TRBJ1-4 | TRBV20-1 | . | CSAYRGDGEKLFF | TGCAGTGCTTACCGGGGGGATGGCGAAAAACTGTTTTTT
TRBD2 | TRBJ2-5 | TRBV6-1 | few | CASTTPGTSRLETQYF | TGTGCCAGCACTACCCCCGGGACTAGTCGACTAGAGACCCAGTACTTC
. | TRBJ2-5 | TRBV12-3/TRBV12-4 | few | CANSHSMQETQYF | TGTGCCAACAGTCACAGTATGCAAGAGACCCAGTACTTC
. | TRBJ2-3 | TRBV24-1 | few | CATSDQGPDTQYF | TGTGCCACCAGTGATCAGGGGCCAGATACGCAGTATTTT
. | TRBJ2-3 | TRBV27 | few | CASSHYEGNTDTQYF | TGTGCCAGCAGTCACTATGAGGGTAACACAGATACGCAGTATTTT
. | TRBJ1-2 | TRBV15 | . | CATSPEGGGLGGYTF | TGTGCCACCAGCCCAGAGGGAGGGGGTCTAGGTGGCTACACCTTC
TRBD1 | TRBJ2-1 | TRBV6-2/TRBV6-3 | . | CASSRIGTGVVYEQFF | TGTGCCAGCAGCAGGATCGGGACAGGGGTAGTCTATGAGCAGTTCTTC
TRBD1 | TRBJ2-7 | TRBV4-1 | many | CASSHKTGATYEQYF | TGCGCCAGCAGCCACAAGACAGGGGCAACCTACGAGCAGTACTTC
TRBD2 | TRBJ2-7 | TRBV5-1 | few | CASSLQGTSGRVTYEQYF | TGCGCCAGCAGCCTTCAAGGGACTAGCGGGAGGGTTACCTACGAGCAGTACTTC
TRBD2 | TRBJ2-1 | TRBV5-1 | few | CASSGAGGFYNEQFF | TGCGCCAGCAGCGGAGCGGGGGGCTTCTACAATGAGCAGTTCTTC
. | TRBJ1-5 | TRBV6-1 | . | CAGSEHYSNQPQHF | TGTGCCGGCAGTGAACACTATAGCAATCAGCCCCAGCATTTT
. | TRBJ1-4 | TRBV12-1 | . | CASSNYGPSVNEKLFF | TGTGCCAGCAGCAACTACGGCCCGAGCGTTAATGAAAAACTGTTTTTT
. | TRBJ2-5 | TRBV2 | few | CASSEGSSEETQYF | TGTGCCAGCAGTGAAGGGAGCTCGGAAGAGACCCAGTACTTC
TRBD1 | TRBJ2-2 | TRBV12-3/TRBV12-4 | few | CASSYYAGGTGELFF | TGTGCCAGCAGTTATTATGCAGGGGGAACCGGGGAGCTGTTTTTT
. | TRBJ2-1 | TRBV7-6 | many | CASSLGRRNEQFF | TGTGCCAGCAGCTTAGGCAGAAGGAATGAGCAGTTCTTC
TRBD2 | TRBJ2-1 | TRBV9 | few | CASSVGGSGSPYNEQFF | TGTGCCAGCAGCGTAGGGGGTAGCGGGAGCCCCTACAATGAGCAGTTCTTC
. | TRBJ2-3 | TRBV2 | . | CASEQTVLRTSTDTQYF | TGTGCCAGCGAGCAAACCGTGTTGAGGACCAGCACAGATACGCAGTATTTT
TRBD2 | TRBJ2-3 | TRBV29-1 | . | CSVEESGTKRDTQYF | TGCAGCGTTGAAGAGTCCGGGACTAAGAGAGATACGCAGTATTTT
. | TRBJ2-5 | TRBV27 | . | CASIPLNGSRQTQYF | TGTGCCAGCATCCCCCTCAATGGTAGTCGTCAGACCCAGTACTTC
TRBD2 | TRBJ2-7 | TRBV5-1 | few | CASSWTSGLSYEQYF | TGCGCCAGCAGCTGGACTAGCGGACTCTCCTACGAGCAGTACTTC
. | TRBJ2-5 | TRBV27 | many | CASRTAEETQYF | TGTGCCAGCAGGACTGCGGAAGAGACCCAGTACTTC
. | TRBJ2-2 | TRBV11-3 | . | CASSFPGYTGELFF | TGTGCCAGCAGCTTTCCAGGGTACACCGGGGAGCTGTTTTTT
. | TRBJ2-7 | TRBV9 | few | CASSSTSSFYEQYF | TGTGCCAGCAGCAGTACTAGCAGTTTCTACGAGCAGTACTTC
. | TRBJ2-3 | TRBV28 | . | CASSLVKGDTQYF | TGTGCCAGCAGTTTAGTAAAAGGCGATACGCAGTATTTT
TRBD2 | TRBJ2-3 | TRBV7-2 | few | CASSFGRGTQYF | TGTGCCAGCAGCTTCGGGAGGGGTACGCAGTATTTT
. | TRBJ2-1 | TRBV7-9 | few | CASSLETGQPFNTFF | TGTGCCAGCAGCTTAGAAACCGGACAACCATTCAACACGTTCTTC
TRBD1 | TRBJ2-6 | TRBV7-9 | . | CASSFVGQAFSGANVLTF | TGTGCCAGCAGCTTTGTCGGACAGGCGTTCTCTGGGGCCAACGTCCTGACTTTC
. | TRBJ2-5 | TRBV5-1 | few | CASSQGSSPETQYF | TGCGCCAGCAGCCAAGGCTCTAGCCCCGAGACCCAGTACTTC
TRBD2 | TRBJ2-1 | TRBV9 | few | CASSPGPAGVYNEQFF | TGTGCCAGCAGCCCAGGGCCAGCGGGGGTGTACAATGAGCAGTTCTTC
. | TRBJ2-1 | TRBV9 | few | CASSVVGLTNEQFF | TGTGCCAGCAGCGTAGTCGGGCTAACTAATGAGCAGTTCTTC
. | TRBJ1-6 | TRBV20-1 | few | CSAEDKMNSPLHF | TGCAGTGCTGAAGACAAAATGAATTCACCCCTCCACTTT
TRBD1 | TRBJ2-7 | TRBV29-1 | . | CSVADRGEQYF | TGCAGCGTGGCTGACAGGGGCGAGCAGTACTTC
TRBD1 | TRBJ1-2 | TRBV20-1 | many | CSARRGTGGTGGGYTF | TGCAGTGCTAGACGTGGGACAGGGGGTACAGGAGGGGGCTACACCTTC
. | TRBJ2-1 | TRBV29-1 | . | CSVDTDTYSEQFF | TGCAGCGTTGATACGGATACCTACAGTGAGCAGTTCTTC
. | TRBJ1-5 | TRBV18 | . | CASSPENGNQPQHF | TGTGCCAGCTCACCAGAGAACGGCAATCAGCCCCAGCATTTT
. | TRBJ2-7 | TRBV9 | few | CTSSHDPASRSYEQYF | TGTACCAGCAGCCATGACCCGGCTAGCAGATCCTACGAGCAGTACTTC
. | TRBJ2-6 | TRBV2 | . | CASSVSPGSGANVLTF | TGTGCCAGCAGTGTCTCTCCAGGGTCAGGGGCCAACGTCCTGACTTTC
. | TRBJ2-7 | TRBV3-1 | . | CASSQRGTSGEQYF | TGTGCCAGCAGCCAAAGGGGGACCTCCGGCGAGCAGTACTTC
. | TRBJ2-3 | TRBV20-1 | . | CSAIGPYTGDTQYF | TGCAGTGCCATAGGACCCTACACTGGGGATACGCAGTATTTT
TRBD2 | TRBJ2-1 | TRBV30 | . | CEFWVAGSSYNEQFF | TGTGAATTTTGGGTAGCGGGGAGCTCCTACAATGAGCAGTTCTTC
TRBD1 | TRBJ2-5 | TRBV9 | . | CASSVGQGLGTQYF | TGTGCCAGCAGCGTCGGACAGGGTTTGGGGACCCAGTACTTC